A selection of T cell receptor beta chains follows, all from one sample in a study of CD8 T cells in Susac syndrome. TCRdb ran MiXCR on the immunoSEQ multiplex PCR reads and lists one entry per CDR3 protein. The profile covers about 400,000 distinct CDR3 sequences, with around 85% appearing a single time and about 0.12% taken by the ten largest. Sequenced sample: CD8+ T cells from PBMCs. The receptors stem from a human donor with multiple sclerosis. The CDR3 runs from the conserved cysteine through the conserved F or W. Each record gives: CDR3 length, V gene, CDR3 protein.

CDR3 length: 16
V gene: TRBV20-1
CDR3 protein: CSARDAGPFSGNTIYF

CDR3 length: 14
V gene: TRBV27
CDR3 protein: CASSAYTGNTEAFF

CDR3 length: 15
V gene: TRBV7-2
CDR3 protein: CASSLALDSNEKLFF

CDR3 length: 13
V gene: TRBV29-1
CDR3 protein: CSADRGGANEQFF

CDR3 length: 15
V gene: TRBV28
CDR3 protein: CASSSGLAASYEQYF

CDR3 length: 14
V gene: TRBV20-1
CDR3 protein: CSARSPGTVYGYTF

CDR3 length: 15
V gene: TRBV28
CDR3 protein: CASSFSGGGRDEQYF

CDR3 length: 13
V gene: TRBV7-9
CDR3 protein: CASVQRGTETQYF

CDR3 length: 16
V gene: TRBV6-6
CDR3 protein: CASSYPGVEPQETQYF

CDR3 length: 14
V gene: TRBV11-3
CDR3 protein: CASSDRDSPYEQYF

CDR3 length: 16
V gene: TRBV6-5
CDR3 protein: CASSYWEGAGTGELFF

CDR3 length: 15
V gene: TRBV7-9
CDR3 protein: CASSAAGIIDNEQFF

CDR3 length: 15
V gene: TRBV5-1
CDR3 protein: CASSFWGTVTDTQYF

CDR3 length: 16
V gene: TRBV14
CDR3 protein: CASSWDLAGGPNEQFF

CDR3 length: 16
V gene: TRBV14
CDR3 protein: CASSQAGGDMNTEAFF

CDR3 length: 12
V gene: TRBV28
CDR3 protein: CASSYDRSEQYF

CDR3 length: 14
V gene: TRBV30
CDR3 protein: CAWSALAGDSEQFF

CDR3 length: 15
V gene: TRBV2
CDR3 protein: CASSEMGASSYEQYF

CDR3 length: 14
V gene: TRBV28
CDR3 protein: CASSLRRFGTEAFF

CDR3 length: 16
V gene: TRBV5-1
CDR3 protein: CASSPITQGDGYEQYF

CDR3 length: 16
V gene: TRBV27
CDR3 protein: CASSYTPLGGTGELFF

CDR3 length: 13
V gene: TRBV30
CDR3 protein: CAWRHGGNTEAFF

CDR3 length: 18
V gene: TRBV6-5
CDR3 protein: CASSYSSVRGQGTDTQYF

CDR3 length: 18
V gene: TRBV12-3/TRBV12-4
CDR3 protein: CASSFPQGGTPDTGELFF

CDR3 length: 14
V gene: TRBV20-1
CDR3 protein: CSAPQGSDSYEQYF

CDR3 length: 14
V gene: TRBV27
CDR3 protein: CASKSGGEVYEQYF

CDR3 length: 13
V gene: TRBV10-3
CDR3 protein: CAISLAYQETQYF

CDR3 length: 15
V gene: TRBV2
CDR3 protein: CASSGPDRGEYEQYF

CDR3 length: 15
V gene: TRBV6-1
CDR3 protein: CASSEQGGLIDGYTF

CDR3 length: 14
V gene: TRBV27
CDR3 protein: CASSMRSRSYEQYF

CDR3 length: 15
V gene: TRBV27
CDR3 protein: CASSLSPGANTEAFF

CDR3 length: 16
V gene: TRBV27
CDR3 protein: CARTRGWYRNTGELFF

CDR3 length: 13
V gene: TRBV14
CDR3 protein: CASSQRTDYGYTF

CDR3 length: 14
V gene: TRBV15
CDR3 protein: CATSRSFRSYEQYF

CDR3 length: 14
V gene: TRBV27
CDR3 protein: CASSPVADNQPQHF

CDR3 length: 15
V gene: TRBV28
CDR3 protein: CASSSTSGGANEQFF

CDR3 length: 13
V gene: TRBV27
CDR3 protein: CASQGVAKNIQYF

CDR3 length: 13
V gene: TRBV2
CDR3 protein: CATRRRMNTEAFF

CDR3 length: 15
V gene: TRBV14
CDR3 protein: CASSQGRGCCTEAFF

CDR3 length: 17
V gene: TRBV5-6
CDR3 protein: CASSLGIAGRGYNEQFF

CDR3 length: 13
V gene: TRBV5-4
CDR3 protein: CASSLASPDTQYF

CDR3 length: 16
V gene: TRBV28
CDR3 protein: CASSLSSGLMNTEAFF

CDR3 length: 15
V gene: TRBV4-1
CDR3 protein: CASSQSRGTREKLFF